This TCR beta chain was observed in a study of regulatory T cells in long-lasting Graves disease. As for time point: newly diagnosed GD, antithyroid drugs for less than 3 months. From RNA extracted from PBMCs, the TCR library was made. To make TCR beta libraries, researchers used iRepertoire HTBI primers and Arm-PCR of CDR3 regions. MiXCR was run by TCRdb on the multiplex PCR reads, yielding one entry per CDR3 protein. Of about 200,000 distinct CDR3 sequences in the sample, about 16% were seen once. Germline CDR1 MGHDK, CDR2 SYGVNS. The CDR3 runs 13 residues. With 4 bases clipped from V and 1 base from J, the junction kept 1 base outside the gene matches.

This receptor was taken from a female donor with Graves disease. This chain uses TRBV25-1 with TRBJ2-7; TRBD1 aligns across 7 bases. The material sequenced was peripheral blood mononuclear cells (PBMCs), taken at new diagnosis, from a patient treated with antithyroid drugs. CDR3 in amino acids: CASSAGQSYEQYF. In nucleotides, the CDR3 is TGTGCCAGCAGTGCGGGACAGTCCTACGAGCAGTACTTC.